Only one count was recorded for the clone carrying this T cell receptor beta chain. CDR1 and CDR2 from the germline V gene are LNHDA and SQIVND (reference sequence). The CDR3 contains 12 residues. Trimming stripped 5 bases from V and 6 bases from J, with 8 bases between. This sample is part of a study of technical replicates of blood from a handful of donors. The table came from immunoSEQ multiplex PCR; TCRdb's copy has only in-frame clones and leaves some out. The data hold over 55,000 clones, with roughly 97% observed a single time. Sequenced: T cells isolated from PBMCs. The sequence derives from a human donor in good health. The genes are TRBV19 and TRBJ1-5; D perhaps matches TRBD1 (5 bases). CDR3 region: CASSVTVQPQHF. Written as DNA, the CDR3 is TGTGCCAGTAGTGTGACAGTTCAGCCCCAGCATTTT. The full variable domain, rest sourced from reference TRBV19 and TRBJ1-5, is DGGITQSPKYLFRKEGQNVTLSCEQNLNHDAMYWYRQDPGQGLRLIYYSQIVNDFQKGDIAEGYSVSREKKESFPLTVTSAQKNPTAFYLCASSVTVQPQHFGDGTRLSIL.